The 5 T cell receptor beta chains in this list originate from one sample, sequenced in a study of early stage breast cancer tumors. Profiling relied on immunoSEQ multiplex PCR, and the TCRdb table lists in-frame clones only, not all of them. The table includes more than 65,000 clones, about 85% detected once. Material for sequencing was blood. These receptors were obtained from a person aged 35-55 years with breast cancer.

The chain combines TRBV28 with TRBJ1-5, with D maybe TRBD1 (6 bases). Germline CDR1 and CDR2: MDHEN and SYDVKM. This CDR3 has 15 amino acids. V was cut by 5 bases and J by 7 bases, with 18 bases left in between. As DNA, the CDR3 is TGTGCCAGCAGTACTACAAGGGGGGGAGGACAGCCCCAGCATTTT. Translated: CASSTTRGGGQPQHF.

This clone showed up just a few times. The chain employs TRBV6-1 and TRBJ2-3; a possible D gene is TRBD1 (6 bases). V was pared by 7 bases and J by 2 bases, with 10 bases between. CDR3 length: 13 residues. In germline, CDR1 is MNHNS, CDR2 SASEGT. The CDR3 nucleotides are TGTGCCAGCACGGGACACCTCACAGATACGCAGTATTTT. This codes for CASTGHLTDTQYF.

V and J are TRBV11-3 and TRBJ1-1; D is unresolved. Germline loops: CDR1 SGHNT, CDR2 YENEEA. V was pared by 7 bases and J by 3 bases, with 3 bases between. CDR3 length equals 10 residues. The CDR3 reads CASTDTEAFF. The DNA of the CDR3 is TGTGCCAGCACGGACACTGAAGCTTTCTTT.

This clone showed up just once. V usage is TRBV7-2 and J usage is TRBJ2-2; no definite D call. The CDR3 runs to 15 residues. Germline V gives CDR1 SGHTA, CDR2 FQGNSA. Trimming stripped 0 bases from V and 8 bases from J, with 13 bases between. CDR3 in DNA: TGTGCCAGCAGCTTAGCTGGGCACCTCGGAGGGGAGCTGTTTTTT. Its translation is CASSLAGHLGGELFF.

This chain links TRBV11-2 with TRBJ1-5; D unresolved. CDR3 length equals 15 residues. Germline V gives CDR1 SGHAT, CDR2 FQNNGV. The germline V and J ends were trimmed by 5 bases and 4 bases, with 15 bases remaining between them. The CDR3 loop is CASSLSPGLNQPQHF. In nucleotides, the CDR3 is TGTGCCAGCAGCCTAAGCCCCGGTCTTAATCAGCCCCAGCATTTT.